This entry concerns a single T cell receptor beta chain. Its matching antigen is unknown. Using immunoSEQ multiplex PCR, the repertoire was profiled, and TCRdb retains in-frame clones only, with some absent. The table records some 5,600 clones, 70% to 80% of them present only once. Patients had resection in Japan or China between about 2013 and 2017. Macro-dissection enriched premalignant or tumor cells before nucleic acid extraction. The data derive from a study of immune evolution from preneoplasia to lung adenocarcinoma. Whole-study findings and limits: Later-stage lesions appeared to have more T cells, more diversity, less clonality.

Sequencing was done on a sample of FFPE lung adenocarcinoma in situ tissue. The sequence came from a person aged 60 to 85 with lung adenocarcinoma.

The CDR3 sequence is CASSYRLGINEKLFF. CDR3 sequence (DNA): TGTGCCAGCAGCTACCGATTGGGGATTAATGAAAAACTGTTTTTT. V is TRBV9 and J is TRBJ1-4; D is unresolved. CDR1 and CDR2 (germline): SGDLS, YYNGEE. The CDR3 is made up of 15 amino acids. Trimming left V 4 bases short and J 4 bases short, with 14 bases between.